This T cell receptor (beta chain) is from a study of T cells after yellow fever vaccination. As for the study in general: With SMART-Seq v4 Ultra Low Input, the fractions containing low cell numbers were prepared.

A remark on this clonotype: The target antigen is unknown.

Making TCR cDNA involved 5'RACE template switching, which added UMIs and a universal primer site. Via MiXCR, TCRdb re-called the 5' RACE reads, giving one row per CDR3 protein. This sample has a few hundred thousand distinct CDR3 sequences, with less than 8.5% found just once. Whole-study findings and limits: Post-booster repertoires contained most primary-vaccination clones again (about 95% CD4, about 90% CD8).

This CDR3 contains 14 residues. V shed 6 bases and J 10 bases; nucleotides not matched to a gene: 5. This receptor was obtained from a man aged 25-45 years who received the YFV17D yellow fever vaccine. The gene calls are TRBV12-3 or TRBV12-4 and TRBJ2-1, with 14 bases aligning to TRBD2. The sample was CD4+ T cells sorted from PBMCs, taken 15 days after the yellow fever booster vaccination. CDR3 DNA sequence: TGTGCCAGCAGCGAGGGACTAGCGGGAGACGAGCAGTTCTTC. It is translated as CASSEGLAGDEQFF.